These 26 T cell receptor beta chains came from one sample sequenced in a study of spatial heterogeneity in lung cancer. The sample's time point: sample taken at primary tumor resection. Whole RNA was taken from tumor, nontumor lung or frozen PBMC; it was then sequenced unsorted. TCRdb called the 5' RACE reads again in MiXCR, with one record for every CDR3 protein. Of 25,000 or so distinct CDR3 sequences listed, about 4.7% are singletons. Material: PBMCs, obtained at surgery. All receptors derive from a male donor with early-stage non-small cell lung cancer.

This clonotype was counted at least ten times. The junction departs from the called germline gene at one end, perhaps through a read error. V gene TRBV7-9 combines with J gene TRBJ2-1, with D perhaps matching TRBD2 (6 bases). CDR3 size: 14 residues. CDR1 and CDR2 (germline): SEHNR, FQNEAQ (reference sequence). The CDR3 bases are TGTGCCAGCAGGTTAGCAGGCGGGAAGAATGAGCAGTTCTTC. Protein: CASRLAGGKNEQFF.

The table lists this clonotype with many counts. The CDR3 sequence is CASRVQVYGEAFF. The CDR3 nucleotides are TGTGCCAGCAGGGTACAGGTTTACGGGGAAGCTTTCTTT. The genes are TRBV2 and TRBJ1-1, with TRBD1 as a possible D gene (5 bases). Germline CDR1 SNHLY, CDR2 FYNNEI. The V and J ends lost 6 bases and 8 bases respectively, with 16 bases between them. The CDR3 covers 13 residues.

The sample holds many counts of this clonotype. The rearrangement uses TRBV18 and TRBJ1-6; possible D gene TRBD1, 6 bases. There are 15 residues in the CDR3. Trimming removed 2 bases from V and 6 bases from J, with 11 bases in between. CDR1 is KGHSH, CDR2 LQKENI, per germline. In DNA, the CDR3 is TGTGCCAGCTCACCAACAGGACAGCTTAATTCACCCCTCCACTTT. This translates into CASSPTGQLNSPLHF.

In this sample, this clonotype is medium-sized. This chain links TRBV14 with TRBJ2-7, with 8 bases that match TRBD2. With V trimmed by 0 bases and J by 7 bases, 2 bases remained unmatched. This CDR3 is 13 amino acids long. The germline V gene has CDR1 SGHDN and CDR2 FVKESK. The CDR3 DNA reads TGTGCCAGCAGCCAAGAATTAGCGGGAGAGCAGTACTTC. Its protein product is CASSQELAGEQYF.

This clonotype was observed at least ten times. The chain joins TRBV10-2 to TRBJ2-1; 11 bases align to TRBD2. J lost 0 bases, V lost 8 bases, and 9 bases had no gene match. CDR1 is WSHSY and CDR2 is SAAADI in the germline V gene. CDR3 size: 17 residues. Here the CDR3 reads CASSRLAGPSSYNEQFF. The CDR3 DNA reads as TGCGCCAGCTCTAGACTAGCGGGACCGAGCTCCTACAATGAGCAGTTCTTC.

This clonotype is deemed hyperexpanded. The CDR3 DNA follows: TGTGCCAGCAGCGCACTCTCATCGACTAGCGGGAGCCACCTTAACACAGATACGCAGTATTTT. Its translation is CASSALSSTSGSHLNTDTQYF. The V and J genes are TRBV28 and TRBJ2-3; TRBD2 agrees at 12 bases. Looked up from germline, CDR1 is MDHEN and CDR2 is SYDVKM. The CDR3 has 21 amino acids. V lost 6 bases to trimming and J lost 2 bases; unmatched junction nucleotides: 21. The complete variable domain, with remaining parts taken from reference TRBV28 and TRBJ2-3, reads DVKVTQSSRYLVKRTGEKVFLECVQDMDHENMFWYRQDPGLGLRLIYFSYDVKMKEKGDIPEGYSVSREKKERFSLILESASTNQTSMYLCASSALSSTSGSHLNTDTQYFGPGTRLTVL.

This clonotype was picked up many times. The chain recombines TRBV27 with TRBJ2-2; 7 bases map to TRBD1. Germline assignment: CDR1 MNHEY and CDR2 SMNVEV (reference sequence). The CDR3 is 16 amino acids. V was clipped by 8 bases and J by 2 bases; unmatched bases: 11. The chain's CDR3 is CASGTGVVHNTGELFF. CDR3 nucleotide sequence: TGTGCCAGCGGCACAGGGGTTGTTCATAACACCGGGGAGCTGTTTTTT.

This rearrangement joins TRBV7-9 to TRBJ2-5; 12 nucleotides align to TRBD2. Germline CDR1 and CDR2: SEHNR and FQNEAQ (reference sequence). Trimming cost V 6 bases and J 1 base; bases outside gene matches: 9. This CDR3 comprises 17 residues. CDR3 nucleotide sequence: TGTGCCAGCAGTCGGACTAGCGGGAAGGGGGGCCAAGAGACCCAGTACTTC. Translation: CASSRTSGKGGQETQYF.

This clonotype was recorded at least ten times. The chain links TRBV5-1 to TRBJ2-7; 13 bases map to TRBD2. The J segment lost 7 bases and the V segment lost 9 bases, leaving 7 bases of the junction unmatched. This CDR3 spans 13 amino acids. Germline CDR1 SGHRS, CDR2 YFSETQ. CDR3 sequence: CATRLAGGYEQYF. CDR3 nucleotides: TGCGCCACCAGACTAGCGGGAGGTTATGAGCAGTACTTC. Variable domain in full (rest from reference TRBV5-1 and TRBJ2-7): KAGVTQTPRYLIKTRGQQVTLSCSPISGHRSVSWYQQTPGQGLQFLFEYFSETQRNKGNFPGRFSGRQFSNSRSEMNVSTLELGDSALYLCATRLAGGYEQYFGPGTRLTVT.

There are many counts of this clonotype. The chain carries TRBV5-1 and TRBJ2-3; 9 nucleotides align to TRBD1. CDR1 and CDR2 from the germline V gene are SGHRS and YFSETQ. This CDR3 region has 15 residues. The V segment lost 3 bases and the J segment 2 bases; nucleotides outside the gene matches: 4. The CDR3 region is CASSSGDRVTDTQYF. DNA of the CDR3: TGCGCCAGCAGCTCGGGGGACAGGGTCACAGATACGCAGTATTTT.

This clonotype has a count of ten or more. The chain is built from TRBV28 and TRBJ2-7; tentative D call: TRBD2 (5 bases). The CDR3 loop spans 15 amino acids. Germline values: CDR1 MDHEN, CDR2 SYDVKM. The V end lost 5 bases, the J end lost 1 base, and 15 bases lay between the germline ends. In nucleotides, the CDR3 is TGTGCCAGCAGTGGGAGTCGGATAGGGTCCTACGAGCAGTACTTC. It specifies CASSGSRIGSYEQYF. The full variable domain, in which reference TRBV28 and TRBJ2-7 provide the parts outside the CDR3, is DVKVTQSSRYLVKRTGEKVFLECVQDMDHENMFWYRQDPGLGLRLIYFSYDVKMKEKGDIPEGYSVSREKKERFSLILESASTNQTSMYLCASSGSRIGSYEQYFGPGTRLTVT.

The rearrangement uses TRBV9 and TRBJ2-1, with 9 bases lining up with TRBD2. The germline CDR1 and CDR2 sequences are SGDLS and YYNGEE. The CDR3 spans 16 residues. The ends lost 4 bases at V and 6 bases at J; junction bases unmatched: 11. CDR3 in amino acids: CASSPQLLAGLNEQFF. The CDR3 DNA reads as TGTGCCAGCAGCCCCCAGTTGCTAGCGGGGCTCAATGAGCAGTTCTTC.

This clonotype has ten or more counts. The CDR3 region is CASTYSPIFRQGGYTF. CDR3 bases: TGCGCCAGCACCTACTCCCCTATTTTCCGCCAAGGCGGCTACACCTTC. The rearrangement joins TRBV5-1 to TRBJ1-2; D not resolved. The CDR3 has 16 residues. Germline assignment: CDR1 SGHRS and CDR2 YFSETQ. Between the trimmed V and J ends, which lost 6 bases and 8 bases, there was a span of 26 bases.

This clonotype was recorded many times. This chain joins TRBV5-1 and TRBJ1-1, with D unresolved. Per the germline V gene, CDR1 is SGHRS and CDR2 is YFSETQ. V was shortened by 5 bases and J by 5 bases, with 13 bases between the two germline ends. The CDR3 has 13 residues. DNA for the CDR3: TGCGCCAGCAGAGCCGGGGAGTTGACTGAAGCTTTCTTT. This codes for CASRAGELTEAFF. The whole variable domain, filled in from reference TRBV5-1 and TRBJ1-1, reads KAGVTQTPRYLIKTRGQQVTLSCSPISGHRSVSWYQQTPGQGLQFLFEYFSETQRNKGNFPGRFSGRQFSNSRSEMNVSTLELGDSALYLCASRAGELTEAFFGQGTRLTVV.

This clonotype occurred many times. The chain uses TRBV10-1 and TRBJ1-5; unclear D gene. From germline, CDR1 is WNHNN and CDR2 SYGVQD (reference sequence). V lost 8 bases, J lost 13 bases, and 12 bases lay in between. CDR3 size: 10 residues. The CDR3 nucleotides read TGCGCCAGCGAGCAAGGGCTGCAGCATTTT. It specifies CASEQGLQHF.

This clonotype appeared once. This chain links TRBV24-1 with TRBJ2-1; D is ambiguous. CDR1 and CDR2 (germline): KGHDR, SFDVKD. The CDR3 is 13 residues long. V was clipped by 1 base and J by 7 bases, with 7 bases between them. Here the CDR3 reads CATSDFVENEQFF. The CDR3 nucleotides are TGTGCCACCAGTGATTTTGTAGAAAATGAGCAGTTCTTC.

This clonotype was found many times. The chain carries TRBV18 and TRBJ2-2; 7 bases line up with TRBD1. V dropped 3 bases and J dropped 3; count of bases not matched to a gene: 10. Germline CDR1 reads KGHSH; CDR2 reads LQKENI. CDR3 length equals 17 residues. The CDR3 region has the DNA TGTGCCAGCTCACCCCCCAACAGGGGACAATACACCGGGGAGCTGTTTTTT. This gives the protein CASSPPNRGQYTGELFF.

This clonotype was seen repeatedly, ten times or more. The CDR3 sequence: CSARWGTNSPLHF. The CDR3 nucleotides are TGCAGTGCTAGGTGGGGAACTAATTCACCCCTCCACTTT. This chain joins TRBV20-1 and TRBJ1-6; D gene unclear. The CDR3 loop spans 13 amino acids. V lost 3 bases, J lost 6 bases, and 9 bases lay in between. Germline CDR1 DFQATT, CDR2 SNEGSKA (reference sequence).

This rearrangement joins TRBV5-6 to TRBJ1-4; D remains unclear. The germline V gene has CDR1 SGHDT and CDR2 YYEEEE. With 4 bases removed from V and 8 bases from J, the gap between germline ends came to 15 bases. The CDR3 spans 14 residues. The CDR3 spells CASSLPNSGEKLFF. CDR3 DNA: TGTGCCAGCAGCCTACCAAATTCCGGGGAAAAACTGTTTTTT.

This clonotype was picked up many times. The chain recombines TRBV7-2 with TRBJ2-3; no reliable D call. Trimming took off 1 base at V and 2 bases at J, with 7 bases between the two ends. Germline V gene data show CDR1 as SGHTA and CDR2 as FQGNSA. The CDR3 is made up of 14 amino acids. The CDR3 coding sequence is TGTGCCAGCAGCTTAGTCCCCAACACAGATACGCAGTATTTT. Translated, it gives CASSLVPNTDTQYF.

This clonotype came up many times. The J gene is TRBJ2-1, the V gene TRBV18; 7 nucleotides line up with TRBD1. This CDR3 is built from 16 residues. With V trimmed by 1 base and J by 0 bases, 3 bases remained unmatched. Germline V lookup: CDR1 KGHSH, CDR2 LQKENI. The CDR3 here is CASSPRRGSSYNEQFF. The CDR3 DNA is TGTGCCAGCTCACCACGCAGGGGGAGCTCCTACAATGAGCAGTTCTTC.

This clonotype was detected ten times or more. V gene TRBV19 combines with J gene TRBJ2-5, with 7 bases identical to TRBD1. V shed 6 bases, J shed 2 bases, and the junction held 6 bases outside the gene matches. This CDR3 has 14 residues. CDR1 LNHDA and CDR2 SQIVND come from the germline V gene (reference sequence). The CDR3, as DNA: TGTGCCAGTAGCACACCGGGACAGCAAGAGACCCAGTACTTC. Amino acid sequence: CASSTPGQQETQYF.

CDR3 nucleotide sequence: TGCGCCAGCAGCGCATCAGAGGGGTACGAGCAGTACTTC. Protein product: CASSASEGYEQYF. The V call is TRBV5-1, the J call TRBJ2-7; perhaps D is TRBD1 or TRBD2 (5 bases each). The CDR3 extends over 13 amino acids. Germline V gene lookup returns CDR1 SGHRS and CDR2 YFSETQ. Trimming left V 4 bases short and J 4 bases short, with 12 bases between.

This clonotype was observed many times. The gene calls are TRBV12-3 or TRBV12-4 and TRBJ2-1, with TRBD1 matching 8 bases. Trimming cost V 6 bases and J 4 bases; bases outside gene matches: 8. This CDR3 comprises 15 residues. The CDR3: CASSLQGAPYNEQFF. CDR3 sequence (DNA): TGTGCCAGCAGCCTCCAGGGGGCGCCTTACAATGAGCAGTTCTTC.

This clonotype is labeled as medium-sized (0.01 to 0.1%). The chain has TRBV11-2 and TRBJ2-1; 11 bases are shared with TRBD2. CDR3 length equals 16 residues. Losses at the gene ends were 4 bases for V and 9 bases for J; bases not matched to a gene: 11. Germline CDR1 is SGHAT and CDR2 is FQNNGV. The CDR3 coding sequence is TGTGCCAGCAGCTATTGGGATGGTAGCGGGGGGGGTGAGCAGTTCTTC. This gives the protein CASSYWDGSGGGEQFF. Looking up the rest from reference TRBV11-2 and TRBJ2-1 gives the full variable domain: EAGVAQSPRYKIIEKRQSVAFWCNPISGHATLYWYQQILGQGPKLLIQFQNNGVVDDSQLPKDRFSAERLKGVDSTLKIQPAKLEDSAVYLCASSYWDGSGGGEQFFGPGTRLTVL.

This clonotype is deemed medium-sized (0.01 to 0.1%). This chain connects TRBV12-3 or TRBV12-4 to TRBJ2-5, with a weak D call TRBD1 (5 bases). The CDR3 sequence is 13 residues long. Trimming left V 6 bases short and J 1 base short, with 9 bases between. CDR3 DNA sequence: TGTGCCAGCAGAACAGGCCTCCAAGAGACCCAGTACTTC. Its protein product is CASRTGLQETQYF.